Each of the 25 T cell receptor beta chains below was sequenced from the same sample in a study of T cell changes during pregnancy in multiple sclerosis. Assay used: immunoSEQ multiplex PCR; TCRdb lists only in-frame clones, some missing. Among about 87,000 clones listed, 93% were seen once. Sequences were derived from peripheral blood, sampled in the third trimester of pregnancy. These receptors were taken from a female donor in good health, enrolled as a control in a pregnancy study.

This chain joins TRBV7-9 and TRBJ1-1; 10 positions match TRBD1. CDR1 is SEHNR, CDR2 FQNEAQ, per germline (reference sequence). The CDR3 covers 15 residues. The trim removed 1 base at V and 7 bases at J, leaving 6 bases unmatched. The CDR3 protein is CASSLEGTGAYEAFF. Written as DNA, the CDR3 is TGTGCCAGCAGCTTAGAGGGGACAGGGGCGTATGAAGCTTTCTTT.

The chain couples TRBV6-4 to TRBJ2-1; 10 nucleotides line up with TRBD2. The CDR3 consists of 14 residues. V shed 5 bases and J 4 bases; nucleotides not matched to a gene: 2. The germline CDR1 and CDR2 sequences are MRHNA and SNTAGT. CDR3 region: CASSLLAGYNEQFF. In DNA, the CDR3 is TGTGCCAGCAGTTTACTAGCGGGGTACAATGAGCAGTTCTTC.

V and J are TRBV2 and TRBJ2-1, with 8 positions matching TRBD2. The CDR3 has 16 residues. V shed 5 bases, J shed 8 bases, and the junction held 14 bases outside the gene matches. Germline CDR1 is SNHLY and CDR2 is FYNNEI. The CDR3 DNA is TGTGCCAGCAGTCGGAGCGGGAGAGGCAAGGGAGATGAGCAGTTCTTC. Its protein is CASSRSGRGKGDEQFF. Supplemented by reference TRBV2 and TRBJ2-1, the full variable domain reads EPEVTQTPSHQVTQMGQEVILRCVPISNHLYFYWYRQILGQKVEFLVSFYNNEISEKSEIFDDQFSVERPDGSNFTLKIRSTKLEDSAMYFCASSRSGRGKGDEQFFGPGTRLTVL.

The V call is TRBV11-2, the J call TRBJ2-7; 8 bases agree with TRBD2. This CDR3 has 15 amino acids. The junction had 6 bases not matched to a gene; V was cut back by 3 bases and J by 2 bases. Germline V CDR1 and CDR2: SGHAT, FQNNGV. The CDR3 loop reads CASSLATSEAYEQYF. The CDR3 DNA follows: TGTGCCAGCAGCTTGGCGACTAGCGAAGCCTACGAGCAGTACTTC.

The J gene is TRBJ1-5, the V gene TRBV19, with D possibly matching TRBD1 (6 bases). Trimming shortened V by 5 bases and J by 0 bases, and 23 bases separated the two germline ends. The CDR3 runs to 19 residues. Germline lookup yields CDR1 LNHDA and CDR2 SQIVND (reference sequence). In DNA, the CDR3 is TGTGCCAGTAGTGCGTTGCCCCTCTCGACAGGTTATAGCAATCAGCCCCAGCATTTT. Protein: CASSALPLSTGYSNQPQHF. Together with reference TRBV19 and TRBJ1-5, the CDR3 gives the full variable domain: DGGITQSPKYLFRKEGQNVTLSCEQNLNHDAMYWYRQDPGQGLRLIYYSQIVNDFQKGDIAEGYSVSREKKESFPLTVTSAQKNPTAFYLCASSALPLSTGYSNQPQHFGDGTRLSIL.

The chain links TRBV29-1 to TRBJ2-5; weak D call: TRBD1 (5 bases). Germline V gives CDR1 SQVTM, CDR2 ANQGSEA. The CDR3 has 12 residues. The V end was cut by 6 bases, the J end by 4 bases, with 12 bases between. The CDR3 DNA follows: TGCAGCGTGGGCCTAGGGGTAGAGACCCAGTACTTC. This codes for CSVGLGVETQYF.

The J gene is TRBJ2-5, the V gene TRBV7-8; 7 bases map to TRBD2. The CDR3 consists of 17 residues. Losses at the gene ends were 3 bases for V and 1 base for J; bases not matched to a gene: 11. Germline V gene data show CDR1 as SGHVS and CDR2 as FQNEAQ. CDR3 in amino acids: CASSLLGPTGGQETQYF. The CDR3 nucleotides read TGTGCCAGCAGCTTGTTAGGCCCCACGGGAGGCCAAGAGACCCAGTACTTC.

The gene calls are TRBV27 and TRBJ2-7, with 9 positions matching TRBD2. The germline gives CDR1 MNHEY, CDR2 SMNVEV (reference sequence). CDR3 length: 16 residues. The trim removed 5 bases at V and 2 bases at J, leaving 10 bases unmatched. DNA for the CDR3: TGTGCCAGCAGTCGGGCTAGCGGGAACATCGCCTACGAGCAGTACTTC. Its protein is CASSRASGNIAYEQYF.

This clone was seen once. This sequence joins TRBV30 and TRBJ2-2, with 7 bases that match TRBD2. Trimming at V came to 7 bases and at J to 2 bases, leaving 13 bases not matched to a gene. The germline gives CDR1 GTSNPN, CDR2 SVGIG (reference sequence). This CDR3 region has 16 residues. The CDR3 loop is CAYIRRGERNTGELFF. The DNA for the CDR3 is TGTGCCTACATTCGACGGGGGGAAAGAAACACCGGGGAGCTGTTTTTT.

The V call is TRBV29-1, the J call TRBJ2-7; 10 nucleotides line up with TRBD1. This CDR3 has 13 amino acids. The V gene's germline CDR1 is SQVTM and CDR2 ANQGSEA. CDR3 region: CRPEGQGSYEQYF. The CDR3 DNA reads TGCAGGCCCGAGGGACAGGGGTCCTACGAGCAGTACTTC.

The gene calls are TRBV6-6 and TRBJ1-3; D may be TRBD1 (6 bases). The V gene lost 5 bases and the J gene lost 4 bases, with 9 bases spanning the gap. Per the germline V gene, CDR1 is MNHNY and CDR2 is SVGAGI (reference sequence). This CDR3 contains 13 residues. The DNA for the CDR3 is TGTGCCAGCAGTAGCCAGGGGGGAAACACCATATATTTT. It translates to CASSSQGGNTIYF.

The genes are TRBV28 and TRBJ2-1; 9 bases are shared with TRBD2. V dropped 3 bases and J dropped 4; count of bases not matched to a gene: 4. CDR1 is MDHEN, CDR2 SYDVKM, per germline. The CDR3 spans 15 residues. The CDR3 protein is CASSFGGRGYNEQFF. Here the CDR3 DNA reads TGTGCCAGCAGTTTTGGCGGGAGGGGATACAATGAGCAGTTCTTC.

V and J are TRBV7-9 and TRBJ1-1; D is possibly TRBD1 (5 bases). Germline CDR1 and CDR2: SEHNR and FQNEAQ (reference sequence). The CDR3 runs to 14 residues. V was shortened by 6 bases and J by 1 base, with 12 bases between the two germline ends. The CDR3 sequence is CASSPDGQNTEAFF. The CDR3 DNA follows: TGTGCCAGCAGTCCGGACGGACAGAACACTGAAGCTTTCTTT.

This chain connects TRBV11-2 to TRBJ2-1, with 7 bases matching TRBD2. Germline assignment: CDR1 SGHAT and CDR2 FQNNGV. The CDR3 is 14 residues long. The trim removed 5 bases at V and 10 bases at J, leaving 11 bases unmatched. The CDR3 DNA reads TGTGCCAGCAGCCTTGGGGCGGGAGTTCGGGAGCAGTTCTTC. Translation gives CASSLGAGVREQFF.

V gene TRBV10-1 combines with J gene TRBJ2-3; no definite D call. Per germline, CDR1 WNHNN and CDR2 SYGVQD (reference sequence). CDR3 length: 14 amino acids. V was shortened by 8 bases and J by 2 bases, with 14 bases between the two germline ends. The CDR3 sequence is CASASPQFTDTQYF. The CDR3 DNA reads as TGCGCCAGCGCCTCGCCCCAGTTCACAGATACGCAGTATTTT.

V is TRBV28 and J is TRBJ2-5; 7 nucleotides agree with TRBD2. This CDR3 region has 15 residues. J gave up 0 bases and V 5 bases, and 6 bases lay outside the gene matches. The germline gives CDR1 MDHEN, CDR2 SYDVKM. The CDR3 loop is CASSQDGTNQETQYF. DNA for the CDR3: TGTGCCAGCAGTCAAGACGGGACTAACCAAGAGACCCAGTACTTC.

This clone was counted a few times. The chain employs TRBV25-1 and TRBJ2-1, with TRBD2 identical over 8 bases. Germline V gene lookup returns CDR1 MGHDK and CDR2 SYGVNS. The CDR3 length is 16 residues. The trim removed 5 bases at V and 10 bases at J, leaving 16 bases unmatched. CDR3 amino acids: CASSTSAGAKVGEQFF. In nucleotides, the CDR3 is TGTGCCAGCAGTACATCAGCGGGAGCCAAAGTCGGGGAGCAGTTCTTC.

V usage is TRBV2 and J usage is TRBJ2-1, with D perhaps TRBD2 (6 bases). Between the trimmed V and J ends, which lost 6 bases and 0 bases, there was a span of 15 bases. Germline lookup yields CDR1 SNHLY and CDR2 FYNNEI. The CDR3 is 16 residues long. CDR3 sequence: CASRDFAGISYNEQFF. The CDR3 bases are TGTGCCAGCAGGGACTTTGCGGGAATCTCCTACAATGAGCAGTTCTTC.

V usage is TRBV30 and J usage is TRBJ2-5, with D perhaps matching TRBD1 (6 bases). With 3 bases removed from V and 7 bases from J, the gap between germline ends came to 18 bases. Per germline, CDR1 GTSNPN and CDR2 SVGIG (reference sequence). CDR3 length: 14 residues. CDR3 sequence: CAWSRDGRGGTQYF. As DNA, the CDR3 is TGTGCCTGGAGCCGGGACGGACGAGGGGGGACCCAGTACTTC.

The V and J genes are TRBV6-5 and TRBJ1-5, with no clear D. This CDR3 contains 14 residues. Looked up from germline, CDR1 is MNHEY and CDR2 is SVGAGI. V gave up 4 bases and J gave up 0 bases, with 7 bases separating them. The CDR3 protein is CASSSDNSNQPQHF. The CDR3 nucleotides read TGTGCCAGCAGTTCAGACAATAGCAATCAGCCCCAGCATTTT.

CDR3 bases: TGTGCCACCAGCCGGAGGGGCTCGGGTGGGGAAAAACTGTTTTTT. As protein: CATSRRGSGGEKLFF. The chain combines TRBV15 with TRBJ1-4; D perhaps matches TRBD1 (5 bases). Germline V lookup: CDR1 LNHNV, CDR2 YYDKDF (reference sequence). The CDR3 loop spans 15 amino acids. Trimming shortened V by 5 bases and J by 8 bases, and 18 bases separated the two germline ends.

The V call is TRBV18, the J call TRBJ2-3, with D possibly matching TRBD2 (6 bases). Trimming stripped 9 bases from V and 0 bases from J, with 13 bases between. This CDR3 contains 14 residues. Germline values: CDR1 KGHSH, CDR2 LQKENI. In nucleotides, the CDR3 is TGTGCCAGTGGCGGGGCATCTAGCACAGATACGCAGTATTTT. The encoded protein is CASGGASSTDTQYF.

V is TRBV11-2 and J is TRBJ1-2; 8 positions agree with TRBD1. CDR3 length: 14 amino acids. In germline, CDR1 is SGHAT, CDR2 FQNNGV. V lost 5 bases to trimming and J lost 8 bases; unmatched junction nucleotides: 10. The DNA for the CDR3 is TGTGCCAGCAGCACCCGGACAGGGACGGGGGGCTACACCTTC. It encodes CASSTRTGTGGYTF.

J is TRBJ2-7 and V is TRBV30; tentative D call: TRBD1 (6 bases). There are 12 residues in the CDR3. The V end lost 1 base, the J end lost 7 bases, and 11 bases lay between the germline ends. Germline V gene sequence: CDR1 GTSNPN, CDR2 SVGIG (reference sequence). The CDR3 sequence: CAWSGQGNEQYF. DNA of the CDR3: TGTGCCTGGAGTGGCCAGGGGAATGAGCAGTACTTC.

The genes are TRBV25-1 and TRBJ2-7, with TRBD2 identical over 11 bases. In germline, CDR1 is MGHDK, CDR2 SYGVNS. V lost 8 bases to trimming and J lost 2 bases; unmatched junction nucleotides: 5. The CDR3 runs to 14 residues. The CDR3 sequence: CASGGLADPYEQYF. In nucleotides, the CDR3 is TGTGCCAGCGGGGGACTAGCGGACCCCTACGAGCAGTACTTC.